This T cell receptor beta chain stems from a study of T cell responses to AZD1222 COVID-19 vaccine (dated by TCRdb to the early 2020s). For the wider study: AZD1222 recipients with second doses at about 4 weeks or about 12 weeks were pooled, because spike-specific TCR depth and breadth did not differ between schedules. TCR sequencing covered more than 230 trial participants: 207 given two doses of AZD1222 and 26 given two doses of MenACWY control vaccine. Trial participants were enrolled by age into subgroups of 18-55, 56-69 and 70-plus years, and around 140, 26 and 57 TCR-sequenced participants, respectively, were included in these subgroups. Study-wide conclusions, independent of this receptor: In the small 56-69-year group, the increase in depth fell short of significance, most likely because of low power. Epitopes outside the regions mutated in the B.1.351 and B.1.1.7 variants were reportedly recognized by nearly half of the unique spike-specific TCRs. Conclusions about previously exposed vaccinees are limited because only six or seven AZD1222 recipients were SARS-CoV-2 seropositive at baseline. Spike-specific TCR breadth and depth rose significantly after two AZD1222 doses compared with day 0 and with MenACWY recipients. Because no samples from the day 14 peak response were available, repertoires could be characterized only after the peak T cell response. Vaccine-associated CD4 TCRs spanned the whole spike protein, with dominant responses in regions 160-218 and 743-854. Most participants were white British and females outnumbered males, and the authors suggested that clonal diversity may have been underestimated.

Sample time point, as interpreted from the label and publication: baseline before first vaccination. Vaccinee samples were obtained from the UK trials COV001 and COV002, which included a single-blind randomized controlled phase 2/3 trial of AZD1222 (ChAdOx1 nCoV-19) in healthy adults. For TCRbeta chain sequencing, PBMC samples were collected from trial participants at day 0 and at day 28 after the second dose. Trimming costs V 5 bases and J 0 bases, and their ends lie 10 bases apart. CDR1 is given as SGDLS and CDR2 as YYNGEE, both from the germline V gene. The CDR3 sequence holds 14 residues, the cysteine and phenylalanine included. The read is trimmed to its CDR3 DNA, 42 bases read in frame from base 1. The CDR3 regions of human TCRbeta chains were analyzed by immunosequencing. As for the authors' bioinformatics: TCRs in the repertoires were matched against a reference library of SARS-CoV-2-specific TCRs that had been generated with the MIRA antigen-specificity platform. Breadth meant the fraction of unique TCRs that were SARS-CoV-2-associated, whereas depth meant the fraction of total T cells that were SARS-CoV-2-associated. Using the MIRA data, each spike-specific TCR was mapped to the spike region that the TCR reacts to and placed in a CD4 or CD8 class. Log10-transformed breadth and depth values were compared by one-way ANOVA with Sidak's multiple comparisons tests. The immuneACCESS repertoire file appears here via TCRdb, limited to in-frame rearrangements. These files lack a portion of the clones; in checked studies, under half of the deficit traces to unresolved V genes, and the cause of the others is not known. The DNA gave D and trimming, while V, J and clone size come from that table. For this sample there are 110,000 to 150,000 clones; about 91% appear just once. Approximately 2.1% of the sample is taken by the ten largest.

In regard to this clone: Its cognate antigen has yet to be identified. Base qualities were left out, and no much larger clone turns up one base away.

The sequence derives from an adult in good health. The receptor chain draws on TRBV9 and TRBJ2-3; the D gene assignment is ambiguous. Specimen: peripheral blood, collected on day 0 of AZD1222 vaccination. This receptor has the CDR3 CASSDGTSTDTQYF. The nucleotide sequence is TGTGCCAGCAGTGACGGCACCAGCACAGATACGCAGTATTTT.